Presented here are 22 T cell receptor beta chains from one specimen sequenced in a study of OX40 agonist ivuxolimab in advanced cancers. Assay used: immunoSEQ multiplex PCR; TCRdb lists only in-frame clones, some missing. The sample lists approximately 30,000 clones, 84% seen once, with about a fifth in the top ten. The specimen comprised CD4+ or CD8+ T cells sorted from blood, sampled in a trial of the OX40 agonist ivuxolimab. These TCRs come from an adult with an advanced solid tumor such as melanoma, head and neck, liver or kidney cancer.

The chain employs TRBV13 and TRBJ1-1, with D possibly matching TRBD1 (5 bases). Trimming left V 5 bases short and J 1 base short, with 14 bases between. The germline gives CDR1 PRHDT, CDR2 FYEKMQ (reference sequence). This CDR3 has 15 residues. CDR3 nucleotides: TGTGCCAGCAGCCCCTCCGGGACCGGGAACACTGAAGCTTTCTTT. Residues: CASSPSGTGNTEAFF.

The chain links TRBV5-1 to TRBJ2-3; D is undetermined. This CDR3 is 14 amino acids long. The germline V gene has CDR1 SGHRS and CDR2 YFSETQ. Trimming stripped 1 base from V and 0 bases from J, with 6 bases between. The CDR3 coding sequence is TGCGCCAGCAGCTTGTATAGGAGCACAGATACGCAGTATTTT. It codes for CASSLYRSTDTQYF.

The chain joins TRBV9 to TRBJ2-1, with 12 bases identical to TRBD2. Germline V gene lookup returns CDR1 SGDLS and CDR2 YYNGEE. The CDR3 is made up of 16 amino acids. J was trimmed by 10 bases and V by 3 bases; bases with no gene match: 11. CDR3 amino acids: CASSDPGLAGLGEQFF. Written as DNA, the CDR3 is TGTGCCAGCAGCGACCCGGGACTAGCGGGTCTCGGGGAGCAGTTCTTC.

This chain joins TRBV9 and TRBJ2-3, with D maybe TRBD2 (7 bases). CDR3 size: 14 residues. The germline V gene encodes CDR1 SGDLS and CDR2 YYNGEE. V dropped 3 bases and J dropped 4 bases, with 12 bases sitting between them. The CDR3 is CASSGEGVSDTQYF. The DNA of the CDR3 is TGTGCCAGCAGCGGGGAGGGGGTCTCAGATACGCAGTATTTT.

V and J are TRBV4-3 and TRBJ2-3, with D unclear. This CDR3 comprises 13 residues. V was trimmed by 0 bases and J by 4 bases, leaving 5 bases between them. Per germline, CDR1 LGHNA and CDR2 YSLEER. CDR3 nucleotides: TGCGCCAGCAGCCAAGATTGGCCAGATACGCAGTATTTT. It codes for CASSQDWPDTQYF.

The chain links TRBV28 to TRBJ2-3, with unresolved D. Germline assignment: CDR1 MDHEN and CDR2 SYDVKM. CDR3 length equals 13 residues. The germline V and J ends were trimmed by 2 bases and 1 base, with 4 bases remaining between them. The CDR3 DNA reads TGTGCCAGCAGTTTACGGGGCACAGATACGCAGTATTTT. This translates into CASSLRGTDTQYF.

V is TRBV7-2 and J is TRBJ2-7, with D hard to call. V was clipped by 2 bases and J by 3 bases, with 8 bases between them. CDR3 size: 13 residues. CDR1 is SGHTA and CDR2 is FQGNSA in the germline V gene. CDR3 DNA: TGTGCCAGCAGCTTAAACAGTATCTACGAGCAGTACTTC. Its translation: CASSLNSIYEQYF.

The chain carries TRBV2 and TRBJ2-3; D may match TRBD1 or TRBD2 (6 bases each). The CDR3 is 15 residues long. CDR1 is SNHLY, CDR2 FYNNEI, per germline. V was shortened by 7 bases and J by 0 bases, with 14 bases between the two germline ends. The CDR3 sequence: CASIRTGASTDTQYF. The CDR3 bases are TGTGCCAGCATTCGAACGGGGGCCAGCACAGATACGCAGTATTTT. Supplemented by reference TRBV2 and TRBJ2-3, the full variable domain reads EPEVTQTPSHQVTQMGQEVILRCVPISNHLYFYWYRQILGQKVEFLVSFYNNEISEKSEIFDDQFSVERPDGSNFTLKIRSTKLEDSAMYFCASIRTGASTDTQYFGPGTRLTVL.

The rearrangement joins TRBV2 to TRBJ1-5; D is possibly TRBD1 (5 bases). The CDR3 contains 15 residues. V was pared by 3 bases and J by 6 bases, with 15 bases between. Germline CDR1 and CDR2: SNHLY and FYNNEI. The CDR3 region has the DNA TGTGCCAGCAGTGAGGGGGACCAAGGAGGTCAGCCCCAGCATTTT. It codes for CASSEGDQGGQPQHF.

This clone showed up just a few times. The chain combines TRBV6-1 with TRBJ2-1, with D unresolved. This CDR3 region has 15 residues. Between the trimmed V and J ends, which lost 2 bases and 0 bases, there was a span of 8 bases. Per germline, CDR1 MNHNS and CDR2 SASEGT. CDR3: CASSESANSYNEQFF. The CDR3 DNA sequence: TGTGCCAGCAGTGAATCGGCCAACTCCTACAATGAGCAGTTCTTC.

This clone came up a few times. This chain's CDR3 is CAITPGGLEQFF. The CDR3 coding sequence is TGTGCCATTACCCCGGGCGGCCTTGAGCAGTTCTTC. The chain is built from TRBV10-3 and TRBJ2-1; D unresolved. There are 12 residues in the CDR3. CDR1 and CDR2 from the germline V gene are ENHRY and SYGVKD. The V end was cut by 9 bases, the J end by 9 bases, with 15 bases between.

The chain employs TRBV6-5 and TRBJ2-2, with 7 nucleotides matching TRBD1. J was trimmed by 1 base and V by 7 bases; bases with no gene match: 6. The CDR3 length is 15 residues. Germline values: CDR1 MNHEY, CDR2 SVGAGI. The DNA for the CDR3 is TGTGCCAGCACCCGGACAGGCGAGAACACCGGGGAGCTGTTTTTT. Its protein product is CASTRTGENTGELFF.

The chain joins TRBV19 to TRBJ2-7, with D perhaps being TRBD1 or TRBD2 (5 bases each). Germline-derived CDR1 and CDR2 are LNHDA and SQIVND (reference sequence). The V end was cut by 3 bases, the J end by 2 bases, with 14 bases between. This CDR3 is built from 15 residues. In nucleotides, the CDR3 is TGTGCCAGTAGTATCGGGGCAGGGATAACCTACGAGCAGTACTTC. Translating gives CASSIGAGITYEQYF.

This sequence joins TRBV6-5 and TRBJ2-3, with 7 bases fitting TRBD1. CDR3 size: 16 residues. Germline trimming cut 4 bases from V and 0 bases from J; bases unmatched to any gene: 7. Germline CDR1 MNHEY, CDR2 SVGAGI. This CDR3 is CASSWGQSSSTDTQYF. DNA of the CDR3: TGTGCCAGCAGTTGGGGACAGTCTTCTAGCACAGATACGCAGTATTTT.

The chain uses TRBV30 and TRBJ2-7; TRBD1 agrees at 9 bases. CDR1 GTSNPN and CDR2 SVGIG come from the germline V gene (reference sequence). The CDR3 contains 16 residues. The V and J ends lost 2 bases and 0 bases, in that order; junction bases with no gene match: 8. The CDR3 reads CAWSPFGDRDSYEQYF. In nucleotides, the CDR3 is TGTGCCTGGAGTCCATTCGGGGACAGGGACTCCTACGAGCAGTACTTC.

This clone has only a few counts. The chain joins TRBV6-4 to TRBJ2-1; possible D gene TRBD2, 5 bases. Germline lookup yields CDR1 MRHNA and CDR2 SNTAGT. CDR3 length equals 14 residues. V was trimmed by 3 bases and J by 6 bases, leaving 12 bases between them. The CDR3, as DNA: TGTGCCAGCAGTGAAGGAGCGGAAGGCAATGAGCAGTTCTTC. Translation gives CASSEGAEGNEQFF.

This sequence joins TRBV15 and TRBJ1-5; no firm D call. CDR1 is LNHNV and CDR2 is YYDKDF in the germline V gene (reference sequence). The CDR3 extends over 17 amino acids. V was trimmed by 0 bases and J by 0 bases, leaving 12 bases between them. The CDR3 loop is CATSRDRQINSNQPQHF. CDR3 in DNA: TGTGCCACCAGCAGAGATCGGCAGATTAATAGCAATCAGCCCCAGCATTTT.

V and J are TRBV5-4 and TRBJ1-5, with 10 bases that match TRBD1. The trim removed 4 bases at V and 4 bases at J, leaving 5 bases unmatched. The CDR3 extends over 15 amino acids. Germline-derived CDR1 and CDR2 are SGHNT and YYREEE (reference sequence). CDR3 in amino acids: CASSPGQGPNQPQHF. The CDR3 DNA follows: TGTGCCAGCAGCCCGGGACAGGGGCCAAATCAGCCCCAGCATTTT.

The rearrangement uses TRBV5-4 and TRBJ2-2, with a weak D call TRBD1 (6 bases). V was clipped by 3 bases and J by 3 bases, with 9 bases between them. The germline V gene has CDR1 SGHNT and CDR2 YYREEE (reference sequence). The length of the CDR3 is 14 residues. This chain's CDR3 is CASSWGLDTGELFF. In DNA, the CDR3 is TGTGCCAGCAGCTGGGGGCTTGACACCGGGGAGCTGTTTTTT.

This clone was found once. The chain joins TRBV2 to TRBJ1-6; D might be TRBD1 (5 bases). Trimming pared 8 bases from V and 0 bases from J, leaving 14 bases between. CDR3 length: 16 residues. CDR1 is SNHLY, CDR2 FYNNEI, per germline. In DNA, the CDR3 is TGTGCCAGCGAAGCTATCGACAGCTCCTATAATTCACCCCTCCACTTT. Residues: CASEAIDSSYNSPLHF.

The rearrangement uses TRBV10-3 and TRBJ2-1, with D perhaps TRBD1 (6 bases). V lost 3 bases, J lost 4 bases, and 7 bases lay in between. Per germline, CDR1 ENHRY and CDR2 SYGVKD. The CDR3 consists of 13 residues. CDR3 bases: TGTGCCATCAGTGAACAGGGATACAATGAGCAGTTCTTC. It is translated as CAISEQGYNEQFF.

The J gene is TRBJ2-1, the V gene TRBV29-1; 14 positions agree with TRBD2. In germline, CDR1 is SQVTM, CDR2 ANQGSEA. The V gene end was trimmed by 7 bases and the J gene end by 2 bases; junction bases not matched to a gene: 13. The CDR3 has 18 residues. Written as DNA, the CDR3 is TGCAGCGCTACCCTAGGGACTAGCGGGGGCCGACCCTACAATGAGCAGTTCTTC. Its protein is CSATLGTSGGRPYNEQFF.